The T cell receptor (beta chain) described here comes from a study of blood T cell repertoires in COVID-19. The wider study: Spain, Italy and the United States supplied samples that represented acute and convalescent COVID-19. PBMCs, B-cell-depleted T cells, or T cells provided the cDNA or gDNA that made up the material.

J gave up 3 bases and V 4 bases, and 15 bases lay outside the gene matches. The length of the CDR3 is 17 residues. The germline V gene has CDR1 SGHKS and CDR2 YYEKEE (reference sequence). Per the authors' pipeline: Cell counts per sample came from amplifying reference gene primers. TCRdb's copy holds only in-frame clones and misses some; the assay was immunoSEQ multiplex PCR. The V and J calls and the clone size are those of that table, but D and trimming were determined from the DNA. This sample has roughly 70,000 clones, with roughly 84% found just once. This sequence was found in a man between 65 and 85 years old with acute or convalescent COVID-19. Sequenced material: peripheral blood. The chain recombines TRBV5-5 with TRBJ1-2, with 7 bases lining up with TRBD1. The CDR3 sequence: CASSLLDSTGRYYGYTF. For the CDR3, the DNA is TGTGCCAGCAGCCTGCTGGACTCGACAGGGAGGTACTATGGCTACACCTTC.